This TCR beta chain was retrieved from a study of a mutant IDH1 vaccine in newly diagnosed glioma. Time point specified: week 11, during vaccination. Doses comprised 300 ug of mutant IDH1 20-mer peptide each, plus topical imiquimod. By share of the sample, this clone is medium-sized. The antigen is undetermined. V trimming: 4 bases; J trimming: 8 bases; junction bases outside the gene matches: 7. This CDR3 region has 14 residues. Germline loops: CDR1 SEHNR, CDR2 FQNEAQ (reference sequence). This table comes from immunoSEQ multiplex PCR, and its TCRdb copy is limited to in-frame clones, with some not included. The sample has some 60,000 clones; approximately 84% are singletons.

The source is a man aged 25-40 years with glioma. V and J are TRBV7-9 and TRBJ1-4; 7 bases line up with TRBD1. Sample: PBMCs, taken from a glioma patient whose treatment included an IDH1 peptide vaccine. The CDR3 sequence is CASSSSGTEEKLFF. CDR3 in DNA: TGTGCCAGCAGCTCAAGCGGGACAGAAGAAAAACTGTTTTTT.